A selection of T cell receptor beta chains follows, all from one sample in a study of blood T cell repertoires in COVID-19. Assay: immunoSEQ multiplex PCR; the TCRdb copy retains only in-frame clones and omits some. The sample lists about 350,000 clones, about 90% seen once, with roughly 3.3% in the top ten. The specimen was peripheral blood. The receptors derive from a woman younger than 35 who had recovered from COVID-19. The conserved cysteine and the conserved F or W are not part of the CDR3 here. D genes are given only for firm matches.

v_call d_call cdr3_aa
TRBV7-9 . ASSLNYGELF
TRBV9 . ASSVLQGPGNTIY
TRBV7-2 . ASSYLRDGVISTDTQY
TRBV6-2/TRBV6-3 TRBD2 ASSHSLTSGIFSSTDTQY
TRBV4-1 . ASSHQSLTEAF
TRBV25-1 . ASSPQGTSPLH
TRBV11-3 . ASSFKGGYGYT
TRBV4-3 . ASSQDVLAGGSNEKLF
TRBV20-1 TRBD2 SASLTSGREETQY
TRBV24-1 . ATSDWAGYT
TRBV7-2 . ASSLDSGSSHSPLH
TRBV15 . ATSPDSTLYYNEQF
TRBV12-5 . ASGWPLNTIY
TRBV7-2 TRBD1 ASSLAPGGTEAF
TRBV5-1 TRBD1 ASSLGTGRGYGYT
TRBV11-3 TRBD2 ASSRVTSGLYNEQF
TRBV15 . ATSRARGTEAF
TRBV24-1 TRBD1 ATSDFRDRTDTQY
TRBV5-1 . ASSLVSSTDTQY
TRBV7-2 . ASSSPGSVDTGELF
TRBV19 . ASSGGLSGELF
TRBV7-2 TRBD1 ASSFRDRVIGELF
TRBV7-9 . ASSLLTLARTQETQY
TRBV6-5 . ASSYLTLGGTEAF
TRBV7-9 . ASSGGNSPLH
TRBV7-9 TRBD1 ASSPGQAGEKLF
TRBV18 . ASSPDSSNTGELF
TRBV30 . AWSTTRGIGDSPLH
TRBV30 . AYQQLAKNIQY
TRBV30 . AWSRDRAGNTIY
TRBV5-6 TRBD2 ASSPLGTRQTETQY
TRBV5-1 TRBD1 ASSNQIGGNGYT
TRBV7-2 TRBD2 ASSRGGIGELF
TRBV7-2 . ASSLKASRQETQY
TRBV6-1 TRBD1 ASSDHRGNTGELF
TRBV5-1 TRBD2 ASSLDPGLAETQY
TRBV12-5 . ASGLVTPGRGGELF
TRBV7-2 . ASSSSMWGETQY
TRBV11-2 . ASSLAGQKNSPLH
TRBV5-1 TRBD2 ASSLSGRVNHNEQF